Following are 22 T cell receptor beta chains from one sample sequenced in a study of radiation and T cells in renal cell carcinoma. The sample's time point: blood 2 weeks post-SBRT. Treatment defined: 15 Gy SBRT to primary tumor, nephrectomy 4 weeks later. Profiled with immunoSEQ multiplex PCR; TCRdb holds only in-frame clones, not every one. The table records under 150,000 clones, 75% to 85% of them present only once. Specimen: blood, collected from a patient whose treatment included radiotherapy and nephrectomy. Receptor source: a woman aged 60-70 years with renal cell carcinoma.

This chain joins TRBV7-2 and TRBJ2-1, with a weak D call TRBD2 (5 bases). V lost 4 bases, J lost 0 bases, and 10 bases lay in between. CDR3 length equals 15 residues. The germline V gene encodes CDR1 SGHTA and CDR2 FQGNSA. The DNA for the CDR3 is TGTGCCAGCAGCTCCAGCGGAACCTCCTACAATGAGCAGTTCTTC. Amino acids: CASSSSGTSYNEQFF. The full variable domain, with the rest looked up from reference TRBV7-2 and TRBJ2-1, is GAGVSQSPSNKVTEKGKDVELRCDPISGHTALYWYRQSLGQGLEFLIYFQGNSAPDKSGLPSDRFSAERTGGSVSTLTIQRTQQEDSAVYLCASSSSGTSYNEQFFGPGTRLTVL.

CDR3: CSPEGRGTYGYTF. For the CDR3, the DNA is TGCAGCCCTGAGGGCAGGGGTACCTATGGCTACACCTTC. The J gene is TRBJ1-2, the V gene TRBV29-1; D is possibly TRBD1 (6 bases). Trimming stripped 8 bases from V and 4 bases from J, with 17 bases between. This CDR3 spans 13 amino acids. Germline CDR1 is SQVTM and CDR2 is ANQGSEA.

This sequence joins TRBV19 and TRBJ2-5; 7 bases align to TRBD1. V was pared by 3 bases and J by 5 bases, with 9 bases of the junction left unmatched. Germline V gene data show CDR1 as LNHDA and CDR2 as SQIVND (reference sequence). The CDR3 extends over 15 amino acids. The CDR3 DNA follows: TGTGCCAGTAGTATGCGGACAGGTTTAGGGGAGACCCAGTACTTC. Translation: CASSMRTGLGETQYF.

This clone appeared a single time. The chain recombines TRBV7-2 with TRBJ2-7; 7 bases are a match to TRBD1. The CDR3 has 14 amino acids. V trimming: 2 bases; J trimming: 3 bases; junction bases outside the gene matches: 4. Germline values: CDR1 SGHTA, CDR2 FQGNSA. The CDR3 sequence is CASSLSSGGYEQYF. The CDR3 DNA reads as TGTGCCAGCAGCTTAAGTTCAGGGGGCTACGAGCAGTACTTC.

CDR3 region: CAISPEEGGRATTYEQYF. In nucleotides, the CDR3 is TGTGCCATCAGCCCTGAGGAGGGCGGGAGGGCTACTACCTACGAGCAGTACTTC. The rearrangement joins TRBV10-3 to TRBJ2-7; 9 positions agree with TRBD2. The CDR3 has 18 amino acids. CDR1 is ENHRY, CDR2 SYGVKD, per germline. The J segment lost 2 bases and the V segment lost 6 bases, leaving 17 bases of the junction unmatched.

The V and J genes are TRBV7-8 and TRBJ1-2; 7 positions agree with TRBD1. The CDR3 contains 16 residues. Germline V gene lookup returns CDR1 SGHVS and CDR2 FQNEAQ. Trimming cost V 6 bases and J 1 base; bases outside gene matches: 11. In DNA form, the CDR3 reads TGTGCCAGCAGGGCCTGGGGGCAGGGGGGTAACTATGGCTACACCTTC. Its protein product is CASRAWGQGGNYGYTF.

The chain uses TRBV6-4 and TRBJ2-3; 7 nucleotides match TRBD1. Germline V CDR1 and CDR2: MRHNA, SNTAGT. J gave up 7 bases and V 6 bases, and 10 bases lay outside the gene matches. This CDR3 spans 14 amino acids. The DNA for the CDR3 is TGTGCCAGCAGCCCGAACCGACAGGGACATACGCAGTATTTT. Amino acids: CASSPNRQGHTQYF.

This sequence joins TRBV4-1 and TRBJ2-5, with 10 bases aligning to TRBD2. Judging by the DNA end, TRBJ2-7 fits better; the J call may be wrong. This CDR3 is built from 16 residues. Germline CDR1 is MGHRA and CDR2 is YSYEKL. The CDR3 protein is CASSVGTSDFTYEQYF. The CDR3 DNA reads TGCGCCAGCAGCGTCGGGACTAGCGATTTTACCTACGAGCAGTACTTC.

This clone was recorded once. The chain joins TRBV4-2 to TRBJ2-7, with 14 bases aligning to TRBD2. J was trimmed by 0 bases and V by 4 bases; bases with no gene match: 2. The CDR3 has 16 amino acids. Germline V CDR1 and CDR2: LGHNA, YNFKEQ. CDR3 DNA sequence: TGTGCCAGCAGCCCGGGGACTAGCGGGAGCTCCTACGAGCAGTACTTC. It is translated as CASSPGTSGSSYEQYF.

This sequence joins TRBV2 and TRBJ1-1, with 7 bases lining up with TRBD1. The germline V gene has CDR1 SNHLY and CDR2 FYNNEI. V trimming: 11 bases; J trimming: 7 bases; junction bases outside the gene matches: 16. The CDR3 is 14 residues long. CDR3 in DNA: TGTGCCGCCAGGGACAGATATTTAGGGGGTGAAGCTTTCTTT. The encoded protein is CAARDRYLGGEAFF.

This clone showed up just once. The chain links TRBV10-3 to TRBJ2-2; possibly TRBD2 for D (6 bases). The CDR3 runs 16 residues. The V end was cut by 4 bases, the J end by 1 base, with 13 bases between. Germline CDR1 reads ENHRY; CDR2 reads SYGVKD. As DNA, the CDR3 is TGTGCCATCAGTGGGAGGGGCCCGGGGAACACCGGGGAGCTGTTTTTT. Translated: CAISGRGPGNTGELFF.

The chain is built from TRBV6-6 and TRBJ2-3, with D maybe TRBD2 (7 bases). The germline V gene has CDR1 MNHNY and CDR2 SVGAGI (reference sequence). The CDR3 length is 15 residues. V dropped 8 bases and J dropped 5 bases, with 20 bases sitting between them. Here the CDR3 DNA reads TGTGCCAGCGTACGCGGGGGCGGGACACTAGATACGCAGTATTTT. It translates to CASVRGGGTLDTQYF.

In this sample, this clone turned up once. This sequence joins TRBV4-1 and TRBJ2-3; 10 bases align to TRBD2. Trimming removed 0 bases from V and 6 bases from J; junction bases left unmatched: 9. The CDR3 loop spans 17 amino acids. Germline V CDR1 and CDR2: MGHRA, YSYEKL. CDR3 DNA: TGCGCCAGCAGCCAAGATGCAGCGGGGGGGCCGTGGGATACGCAGTATTTT. Translation gives CASSQDAAGGPWDTQYF.

The genes are TRBV11-1 and TRBJ1-1, with TRBD1 as a possible D gene (6 bases). Germline values: CDR1 SGHAT, CDR2 FQDESV (reference sequence). V was pared by 5 bases and J by 5 bases, with 18 bases between. The CDR3 runs to 15 residues. DNA of the CDR3: TGTGCCAGCAGCCCCCGACAGGCCGGATGGACTGAAGCTTTCTTT. Translation gives CASSPRQAGWTEAFF.

This rearrangement joins TRBV11-2 to TRBJ1-2, with a possible D match to TRBD1 (5 bases). The CDR3 sequence is 13 residues long. CDR1 and CDR2 (germline): SGHAT, FQNNGV. V lost 2 bases and J 8 bases, leaving 12 bases between the germline ends. CDR3 sequence reads: CASSLSRDGGYTF. DNA of the CDR3: TGTGCCAGCAGCTTAAGCAGGGATGGAGGCTACACCTTC.

The CDR3 loop reads CASSLRVTNEKLFF. The CDR3 DNA sequence: TGCGCCAGCAGTCTCCGGGTTACTAATGAAAAACTGTTTTTT. The V gene is TRBV10-1, the J gene TRBJ1-4; D uncertain. This CDR3 is built from 14 residues. With 5 bases removed from V and 2 bases from J, the gap between germline ends came to 9 bases. The V gene's germline CDR1 is WNHNN and CDR2 SYGVQD (reference sequence).

In DNA, the CDR3 is TGTGCCAGCACCTACACGGACGGTAATCAGCCCCAGCATTTT. Residues: CASTYTDGNQPQHF. The chain employs TRBV6-5 and TRBJ1-5; no clear D gene. V was shortened by 7 bases and J by 4 bases, with 14 bases between the two germline ends. The germline V gene has CDR1 MNHEY and CDR2 SVGAGI. The CDR3 totals 14 residues.

This clone was seen a single time. The V call is TRBV6-6, the J call TRBJ1-5; possibly TRBD1 for D (5 bases). CDR1 MNHNY and CDR2 SVGAGI come from the germline V gene (reference sequence). CDR3 size: 15 residues. Trimming shortened V by 11 bases and J by 4 bases, and 21 bases separated the two germline ends. The CDR3 is CAGRGRAGSNQPQHF. The CDR3 DNA sequence: TGTGCCGGGCGAGGGCGGGCAGGGTCTAATCAGCCCCAGCATTTT.

The chain carries TRBV28 and TRBJ1-2; D might be TRBD1 (6 bases). The CDR3 has 14 residues. Germline lookup yields CDR1 MDHEN and CDR2 SYDVKM. V shed 6 bases and J shed 6 bases, with 17 bases lying between them. Here the CDR3 DNA reads TGTGCCAGCAGCCTATCCAGGGCAGGGGATGGCTACACCTTC. This gives the protein CASSLSRAGDGYTF.

This clone was seen a few times. The chain uses TRBV7-3 and TRBJ1-1, with D perhaps TRBD1 (5 bases). Germline CDR1 is SGHTA and CDR2 is FQGTGA. The CDR3 loop spans 15 amino acids. The ends were cut back, 2 bases at V and 2 bases at J, with 12 bases in the middle. The CDR3 loop is CASSLGAAQNTEAFF. CDR3 bases: TGTGCCAGCAGCTTAGGGGCAGCCCAAAACACTGAAGCTTTCTTT. Full variable domain (missing parts from reference TRBV7-3 and TRBJ1-1): GAGVSQTPSNKVTEKGKYVELRCDPISGHTALYWYRQSLGQGPEFLIYFQGTGAADDSGLPNDRFFAVRPEGSVSTLKIQRTERGDSAVYLCASSLGAAQNTEAFFGQGTRLTVV.

This clone has only a few counts. The chain combines TRBV29-1 with TRBJ2-7, with 10 bases lining up with TRBD1. In germline, CDR1 is SQVTM, CDR2 ANQGSEA. V was pared by 7 bases and J by 2 bases, with 5 bases of the junction left unmatched. This CDR3 spans 13 amino acids. CDR3 loop: CSAKDRGAYEQYF. The CDR3 coding sequence is TGCAGCGCTAAGGACAGGGGGGCCTACGAGCAGTACTTC.

The chain uses TRBV6-6 and TRBJ1-2, with D unresolved. The V end was cut by 0 bases, the J end by 3 bases, with 11 bases between. CDR3 length: 15 residues. The germline CDR1 and CDR2 sequences are MNHNY and SVGAGI (reference sequence). The CDR3 DNA reads TGTGCCAGCAGTTACTCGATGGCGGGGTACTATGGCTACACCTTC. Translation: CASSYSMAGYYGYTF.